Presented here are 14 T cell receptor beta chains from one specimen sequenced in a study of naive and memory T cell subsets. An oligonucleotide containing a UMI was ligated to the 3' end of TCR cDNA. Amplification of ligated cDNA took four PCR rounds with SP2 and nested alpha and beta constant primers. TCRdb reanalysed the 5' RACE reads using MiXCR and keeps one entry per CDR3 protein. The sample holds 56,000 or so distinct CDR3 sequences, under 10% seen once. Source of these receptors: a female donor in good health.

This clonotype has only a few counts. The rearrangement joins TRBV16 to TRBJ1-1; D remains ambiguous. Germline V gene lookup returns CDR1 KGHSY and CDR2 FQNENV. Trimming pared 4 bases from V and 1 base from J, leaving 10 bases between. The CDR3 has 14 amino acids. The CDR3 loop is CASSRGRANTEAFF. The DNA of the CDR3 is TGTGCCAGCAGCCGCGGACGGGCGAACACTGAAGCTTTCTTT. Together with reference TRBV16 and TRBJ1-1, the CDR3 gives the full variable domain: GEEVAQTPKHLVRGEGQKAKLYCAPIKGHSYVFWYQQVLKNEFKFLISFQNENVFDETGMPKERFSAKCLPNSPCSLEIQATKLEDSAVYFCASSRGRANTEAFFGQGTRLTVV.

V and J are TRBV3-1 and TRBJ1-2, with 7 positions matching TRBD1. Germline V CDR1 and CDR2: LGHDT, YNNKEL (reference sequence). The CDR3 loop spans 16 amino acids. V lost 4 bases to trimming and J lost 0 bases; unmatched junction nucleotides: 8. The CDR3 sequence is CASSLGQVDSNYGYTF. CDR3 nucleotide sequence: TGTGCCAGCAGCCTTGGACAGGTGGATTCTAACTATGGCTACACCTTC.

This chain links TRBV28 with TRBJ2-7; D perhaps matches TRBD1 (7 bases). V lost 1 base and J 6 bases, leaving 16 bases between the germline ends. The CDR3 loop spans 15 amino acids. Germline V CDR1 and CDR2: MDHEN, SYDVKM. The CDR3 DNA is TGTGCCAGCAGTTTATATCCGAACCAGGGGGGCGAGCAGTACTTC. This encodes CASSLYPNQGGEQYF.

The chain links TRBV9 to TRBJ2-1; D might be TRBD1 (6 bases). Deletions cut 0 bases from V and 3 bases from J, with 10 bases between. This CDR3 contains 15 residues. Germline V CDR1 and CDR2: SGDLS, YYNGEE. This chain's CDR3 is CASSVAGQFYNEQFF. The CDR3 region has the DNA TGTGCCAGCAGCGTAGCTGGACAGTTCTACAATGAGCAGTTCTTC.

This clonotype occurred a few times. One end of the junction does not line up with germline, which may come from a read error. The V call is TRBV19, the J call TRBJ2-2; D is ambiguous. The germline V gene has CDR1 LNHDA and CDR2 SQIVND (reference sequence). This CDR3 is built from 12 residues. The CDR3 DNA sequence: TGTACCAGTAGGACGAACACCGGGGAGCTGTTTTTT. The encoded protein is CTSRTNTGELFF.

In this sample, this clonotype turned up many times. V usage is TRBV7-2 and J usage is TRBJ2-7, with 9 bases aligning to TRBD2. V shed 1 base, J shed 5 bases, and the junction held 3 bases outside the gene matches. The CDR3 has 14 amino acids. The germline gives CDR1 SGHTA, CDR2 FQGNSA. CDR3 DNA: TGTGCCAGCAGCTTAGTGCGGACTAGCGACGAGCAGTACTTC. This encodes CASSLVRTSDEQYF.

At least ten counts were recorded for this clonotype. V is TRBV6-5 and J is TRBJ1-5, with a possible D match to TRBD1 (5 bases). The V gene lost 8 bases and the J gene lost 1 base, with 9 bases spanning the gap. CDR3 size: 13 residues. Germline V gives CDR1 MNHEY, CDR2 SVGAGI. The CDR3 region is CASGDRSNQPQHF. The DNA for the CDR3 is TGTGCCAGCGGAGACAGAAGCAATCAGCCCCAGCATTTT.

This clonotype was observed at least ten times. The V call is TRBV28, the J call TRBJ1-1, with 7 bases lining up with TRBD1. The CDR3 sequence is 18 residues long. With V trimmed by 6 bases and J by 2 bases, 18 bases remained unmatched. The germline V gene has CDR1 MDHEN and CDR2 SYDVKM. As DNA, the CDR3 is TGTGCCAGCAGCCGAGTTAGGACAGGACCCCTTCAAAACACTGAAGCTTTCTTT. Its translation: CASSRVRTGPLQNTEAFF.

This clonotype came up many times. The genes are TRBV7-2 and TRBJ2-6; unclear D gene. V was shortened by 0 bases and J by 0 bases, with 3 bases between the two germline ends. This CDR3 region has 15 residues. Germline CDR1 SGHTA, CDR2 FQGNSA. The CDR3 sequence is CASSLAVSGANVLTF. The CDR3 bases are TGTGCCAGCAGCTTAGCAGTCTCTGGGGCCAACGTCCTGACTTTC.

This clonotype appeared a few times. The chain links TRBV6-5 to TRBJ1-6; D gene ambiguous. The V end lost 7 bases, the J end lost 6 bases, and 10 bases lay between the germline ends. This CDR3 is 13 amino acids long. Germline-derived CDR1 and CDR2 are MNHEY and SVGAGI. The CDR3 DNA follows: TGTGCCAGCAAAGCACGGCCTAATTCACCCCTCCACTTT. Protein product: CASKARPNSPLHF.

This sequence joins TRBV7-9 and TRBJ2-1; 8 nucleotides match TRBD2. V dropped 3 bases and J dropped 7; count of bases not matched to a gene: 8. Germline values: CDR1 SEHNR, CDR2 FQNEAQ (reference sequence). CDR3 length equals 15 residues. The chain's CDR3 is CASSFRGGGGNEQFF. The CDR3 region has the DNA TGTGCCAGCAGCTTCCGGGGGGGGGGTGGAAATGAGCAGTTCTTC. Variable domain in full (rest from reference TRBV7-9 and TRBJ2-1): DTGVSQNPRHKITKRGQNVTFRCDPISEHNRLYWYRQTLGQGPEFLTYFQNEAQLEKSRLLSDRFSAERPKGSFSTLEIQRTEQGDSAMYLCASSFRGGGGNEQFFGPGTRLTVL.

In this sample, this clonotype turned up a few times. The rearrangement links TRBV2 to TRBJ2-5; TRBD1 might be the D (6 bases). This CDR3 has 16 amino acids. Germline V gene sequence: CDR1 SNHLY, CDR2 FYNNEI. V lost 0 bases to trimming and J lost 4 bases, with 15 bases between them. The CDR3: CASSEADLQGLETQYF. CDR3 DNA sequence: TGTGCCAGCAGTGAAGCCGACCTACAGGGTTTAGAGACCCAGTACTTC.

This chain links TRBV20-1 with TRBJ2-4, with D possibly TRBD2 on 5 matching bases. Between the trimmed V and J ends, which lost 0 bases and 4 bases, there was a span of 10 bases. CDR3 length: 14 amino acids. Germline assignment: CDR1 DFQATT and CDR2 SNEGSKA (reference sequence). CDR3 amino acids: CSARDPAAKNIQYF. CDR3 bases: TGCAGTGCTAGAGATCCAGCGGCGAAAAACATTCAGTACTTC.

This chain uses TRBV12-3 or TRBV12-4 with TRBJ2-1; D unclear. The V end lost 5 bases, the J end lost 10 bases, and 9 bases lay between the germline ends. This CDR3 has 11 amino acids. CDR3 residues: CASSPKVEQFF. The CDR3, as DNA: TGTGCCAGCAGTCCCAAGGTGGAGCAGTTCTTC.